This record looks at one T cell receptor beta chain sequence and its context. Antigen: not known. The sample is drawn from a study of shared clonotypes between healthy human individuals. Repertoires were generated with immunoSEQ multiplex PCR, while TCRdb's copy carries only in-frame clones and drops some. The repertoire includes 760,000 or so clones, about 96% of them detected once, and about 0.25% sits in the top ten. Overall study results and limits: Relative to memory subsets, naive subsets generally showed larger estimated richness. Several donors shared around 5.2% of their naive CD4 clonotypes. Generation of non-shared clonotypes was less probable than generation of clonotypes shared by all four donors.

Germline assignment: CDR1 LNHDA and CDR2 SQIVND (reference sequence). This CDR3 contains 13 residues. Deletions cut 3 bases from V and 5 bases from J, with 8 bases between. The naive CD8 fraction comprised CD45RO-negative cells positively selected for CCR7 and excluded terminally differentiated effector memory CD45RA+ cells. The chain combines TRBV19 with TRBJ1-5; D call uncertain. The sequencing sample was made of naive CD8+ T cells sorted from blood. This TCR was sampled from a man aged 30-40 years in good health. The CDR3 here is CASSILGHQPQHF. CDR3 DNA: TGTGCCAGTAGTATTTTGGGCCATCAGCCCCAGCATTTT. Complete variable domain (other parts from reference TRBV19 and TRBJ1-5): DGGITQSPKYLFRKEGQNVTLSCEQNLNHDAMYWYRQDPGQGLRLIYYSQIVNDFQKGDIAEGYSVSREKKESFPLTVTSAQKNPTAFYLCASSILGHQPQHFGDGTRLSIL.